Listed below are T cell receptor beta chains from one sample, sequenced in a study of vaccination effects on CD4 cells after COVID-19. The repertoire was sequenced with immunoSEQ multiplex PCR; TCRdb's copy has only in-frame clones and lacks some. This table holds about 73,000 clones, 78% found once. These receptors lack a known antigen. The specimen comprised CD4+ T cells from PBMCs cultured with SARS-CoV-2 spike peptides, sampled before COVID-19 vaccination. All receptors derive from a human donor who received a COVID-19 vaccine. The CDR3 runs from the conserved cysteine through the conserved F or W. D genes are given only for firm matches. The size entry is marked missing in some rows and otherwise reads once, few, many or a size class.

d_gene	v_gene	abundance	len	j_gene	CDR3nt	CDR3aa
.	TRBV9	.	16	TRBJ2-3	TGTGCCAGCAGCCCAAGGGAGGGGGCTAACACAGATACGCAGTATTTT	CASSPREGANTDTQYF
.	TRBV28	few	13	TRBJ1-2	TGTGCCAGCAGTTTAAGTGGAACCCGTGGCTACACCTTC	CASSLSGTRGYTF
.	TRBV5-4	.	13	TRBJ2-3	TGTGCCAGCAGCGCTACAGGGATAGATACGCAGTATTTT	CASSATGIDTQYF
.	TRBV19	.	15	TRBJ1-1	TGTGCCAGTAGTGGGACCTCGACCGGAAACACTGAAGCTTTCTTT	CASSGTSTGNTEAFF
TRBD1	TRBV7-2	few	13	TRBJ1-2	TGTGCCAGCAGCGAACAGGGGGCCTATGGCTACACCTTC	CASSEQGAYGYTF
TRBD1	TRBV5-1	.	15	TRBJ1-4	TGCGCCAGCAGCTTGGAACAGGGGGCGGATGAAAAACTGTTTTTT	CASSLEQGADEKLFF
.	TRBV19	.	16	TRBJ1-5	TGTGCCAGTAGTAAAGGCAGGGGATATAGCAATCAGCCCCAGCATTTT	CASSKGRGYSNQPQHF
.	TRBV2	.	14	TRBJ2-3	TGTGCCAGCAGGCGTGGGGGGGCCACAGATACGCAGTATTTT	CASRRGGATDTQYF
TRBD1	TRBV6-5	.	15	TRBJ2-6	TGTGCCAGCAGACAGACAGGGTCTGGGGCCAACGTCCTGACTTTC	CASRQTGSGANVLTF
.	TRBV5-1	.	14	TRBJ2-1	TGCGCCAGCAGCTTGGGAGTCCCCTACAATGAGCAGTTCTTC	CASSLGVPYNEQFF
.	TRBV29-1	.	13	TRBJ2-3	TGCAGCGTTGTAGGGGGGGGAGTGGGTACGCAGTATTTT	CSVVGGGVGTQYF